This paragraph covers one T cell receptor (beta chain) sequence. These data belong to a study of blood T cell repertoires in COVID-19. Across the whole study: The origin of the acute and convalescent COVID-19 samples was the United States, Italy and Spain. From T cells, B-cell-depleted T cells, or PBMCs came the material, which was cDNA or gDNA.

Authors' processing steps: Amplification of reference gene primers was used by the study to estimate nucleated cell counts. Measured with immunoSEQ multiplex PCR; TCRdb has only the in-frame clones, and not every one. V, J and clone size are those of that table, while D and trimming were read from the DNA. This sample has about 260,000 clones; around 78% occur once, and the top ten carry 4.6%. V lost 10 bases, J lost 3 bases, and 8 bases stayed unmatched. The CDR3 has 14 residues. The germline CDR1 and CDR2 sequences are ENHRY and SYGVKD. What was sequenced was peripheral blood. The clonotype was recovered from a man aged 60 to 75 who had recovered from COVID-19. The V call is TRBV10-3, the J call TRBJ2-2; 7 bases match TRBD1. CDR3 sequence (DNA): TGTGCCAGCCGTGGGACAGCAGACACCGGGGAGCTGTTTTTT. It specifies CASRGTADTGELFF.